The rows below give T cell receptor beta chains drawn from one sample of a study of T cell responses to AZD1222 COVID-19 vaccine. Measured with immunoSEQ multiplex PCR; TCRdb has only the in-frame clones, and not every one. The profile shows about 150,000 clones, around nine tenths of them singletons. The sample was peripheral blood, taken on day 0 of AZD1222 vaccination. These receptors were taken from an adult in good health. Each CDR3 is given with its conserved first and last residue. A D gene is named only where the DNA matches it firmly. Not every row has a clone size; where given, it reads once, few, many or a size class.

>TRBJ1-1|NA|NA|TRBV24-1
TGTGCCACCACTCGGGGGGCGAACACTGAAGCTTTCTTT
CATTRGANTEAFF
>TRBJ1-5|NA|NA|TRBV12-3/TRBV12-4
TGTGCCAGCAGCCTTCTGTCCAATCAGCCCCAGCATTTT
CASSLLSNQPQHF
>TRBJ1-2|once|TRBD1|TRBV5-4
TGTGCCAGCAGCTTGGCGAGGGGACAGGGCTATGGCTACACCTTC
CASSLARGQGYGYTF
>TRBJ1-2|few|NA|TRBV6-1
TGTGCCAGCAGTGAGGGACTTCCCGGCCAGGGAAGGTACTATGGCTACACCTTC
CASSEGLPGQGRYYGYTF
>TRBJ1-1|NA|NA|TRBV3-1/TRBV3-2
TGTGCCAGCAGCCAAATAGCGGGGAACACTGAAGCTTTCTTT
CASSQIAGNTEAFF
>TRBJ1-1|NA|TRBD1|TRBV18
TGTGCCAGCTCACCAGTCCAGGGAAGCAGGGGGGGAATGAACACTGAAGCTTTCTTT
CASSPVQGSRGGMNTEAFF
>TRBJ2-1|few|NA|TRBV20-1
TGCAGTGGACTGAACTACAATGAGCAGTTCTTC
CSGLNYNEQFF
>TRBJ1-5|NA|NA|TRBV12-5
TGTGCTAGTGGTTTGGAGGCCAATCAGCCCCAGCATTTT
CASGLEANQPQHF
>TRBJ2-7|NA|NA|TRBV6-1
TGTGCCAGCAGTGAAGCGTCGGGGTACGAGCAGTACTTC
CASSEASGYEQYF
>TRBJ1-5|NA|TRBD1|TRBV5-4
TGTGCCAGCCGCTGGGAGCAGGGGGCTCTCAATCAGCCCCAGCATTTT
CASRWEQGALNQPQHF
>TRBJ2-3|NA|NA|TRBV5-1
TGCGCCAGCAGCTTGGGTCGTGTTTCTAGTGAGGTCTCAGATACGCAGTATTTT
CASSLGRVSSEVSDTQYF
>TRBJ1-4|NA|NA|TRBV9
TGTGCCAGCAGCAACCCCGGAAAAAATGAAAAACTGTTTTTT
CASSNPGKNEKLFF
>TRBJ1-4|NA|TRBD1|TRBV5-1
TGCGCCAGCAGCTTTGTAGGACAGGTTAATGAAAAACTGTTTTTT
CASSFVGQVNEKLFF
>TRBJ2-3|NA|NA|TRBV9
TGTGCCACCGGGGGACAGAGCACAGATACGCAGTATTTT
CATGGQSTDTQYF
>TRBJ1-1|NA|NA|TRBV11-2
TGTGCCAGCAGCCCCATGAACACTGAAGCTTTCTTT
CASSPMNTEAFF
>TRBJ2-7|NA|NA|TRBV3-1/TRBV3-2
TGTGCCAGCAGCCAAGATCAGACTTACCACGAGCAGTACTTC
CASSQDQTYHEQYF
>TRBJ2-5|NA|NA|TRBV15
TGTGCCACCAGCAGAGATCTGGAGACCCAGTACTTC
CATSRDLETQYF
>TRBJ2-7|NA|TRBD1|TRBV19
TGTGCCAGTAGTTCCTCCGGGACAGGGGCAACCTACGAGCAGTACTTC
CASSSSGTGATYEQYF
>TRBJ1-1|NA|NA|TRBV6-5
TGTGCCAGCAGGGGGGGACTTACGAACACTGAAGCTTTCTTT
CASRGGLTNTEAFF
>TRBJ1-1|NA|NA|TRBV30
TGTGCCTGGAGTGTACGGCCGGTTGAAGCTTTCTTT
CAWSVRPVEAFF
>TRBJ2-7|NA|TRBD1|TRBV10-3
TGTGCCATCCACCGGGACAGAGACTCCTACGAGCAGTACTTC
CAIHRDRDSYEQYF
>TRBJ1-2|NA|NA|TRBV9
TGTGCCAGCAGCGTAGCTACTCTGGGACCCTGGGCTGATGGCTACACCTTC
CASSVATLGPWADGYTF
>TRBJ2-3|NA|TRBD2|TRBV2
TGTGCCAGCAGGGGGACTAGCGGGGCCACAGATACGCAGTATTTT
CASRGTSGATDTQYF
>TRBJ1-1|NA|NA|TRBV7-9
TGTGCCAGCAGCTTAGGTTCCAACACTGAAGCTTTCTTT
CASSLGSNTEAFF
>TRBJ2-2|many|TRBD2|TRBV20-1
TGCAGTGCTAGTCGCGCTAGCGGCACCGGGGAGCTGTTTTTT
CSASRASGTGELFF
>TRBJ1-1|NA|NA|TRBV5-6
TGTGCCAGCAGCTTGGCTGTACGTGAGAACACTGAAGCTTTCTTT
CASSLAVRENTEAFF
>TRBJ1-2|NA|NA|TRBV19
TGTGCCAGTAGTATAATGACGTATGGCTACACCTTC
CASSIMTYGYTF
>TRBJ1-4|NA|TRBD1|TRBV5-1
TGCGCCAGCAGCTTTCCGCCGGGACAGGGTAATGAAAAACTGTTTTTT
CASSFPPGQGNEKLFF
>TRBJ1-6|NA|NA|TRBV7-2
TGTGCCAGCAGCCCACAGAGCTCCTATAATTCACCCCTCCACTTT
CASSPQSSYNSPLHF
>TRBJ1-2|NA|TRBD1|TRBV7-2
TGTGCCAGCAGCTTATCAGGGGGCAGAAATGGCTACACCTTC
CASSLSGGRNGYTF
>TRBJ1-2|NA|NA|TRBV5-6
TGTGCCAGCAGCAGCAAGCGGGACTATGGCTACACCTTC
CASSSKRDYGYTF
>TRBJ1-5|NA|NA|TRBV7-2
TGTGCCAGCAGCTTGGGGGAAGGAGTGAGGCAGCCCCAGCATTTT
CASSLGEGVRQPQHF
>TRBJ1-4|NA|TRBD1|TRBV2
TGTGCCAGCAGTGCCAACAGGGGGTCATATGAAAAACTGTTTTTT
CASSANRGSYEKLFF
>TRBJ1-1|NA|NA|TRBV13
TGTGCCAGCAGGTTAGGACGGGGAAACACTGAAGCTTTCTTT
CASRLGRGNTEAFF
>TRBJ2-7|NA|TRBD2|TRBV19
TGTGCCAGTAGTATAGATATAGCGGGAGGCGGCGAGCAGTACTTC
CASSIDIAGGGEQYF
>TRBJ1-2|NA|NA|TRBV5-6
TGTGCCAGCAGCTTGAGTGGTCAGGGGTCTGGCTACACCTTC
CASSLSGQGSGYTF
>TRBJ1-1|NA|TRBD1|TRBV6-6
TGTGCCAGCAGACAGGGACAGGGGAACACTGAAGCTTTCTTT
CASRQGQGNTEAFF
>TRBJ2-1|NA|TRBD1|TRBV13
TGTGCCAGCAGCTTGGCGGGACAGGGCATCAGTGAGCAGTTCTTC
CASSLAGQGISEQFF
>TRBJ2-1|NA|TRBD2|TRBV29-1
TGCAGCGTTGAAGGGCTAGCGGGACTCAATGAGCAGTTCTTC
CSVEGLAGLNEQFF
>TRBJ2-1|NA|NA|TRBV27
TGTGCCAGCACATTAGACGCACAGCCGAACCCCTACAATGAGCAGTTCTTC
CASTLDAQPNPYNEQFF
>TRBJ1-1|NA|NA|TRBV11-3
TGTGCCAGCAGCTTAGTTACAGGAAAGAACACTGAAGCTTTCTTT
CASSLVTGKNTEAFF
>TRBJ1-1|once|TRBD1|TRBV7-9
TGTGCCAGCAGCCCCAGGGGGCCGGGGGCGAGTCGAGCGACTGAAGCTTTCTTT
CASSPRGPGASRATEAFF